These 9 T cell receptor beta chains originate from one sample sequenced in a study of T cells in Graves' hyperthyroidism and ophthalmopathy. TCR beta CDR3 region amplification was performed from RNA transcripts. First-round RT-PCR with HTBI primers amplified the TCR CDR3 region. In TCRdb, the multiplex PCR reads were re-called with MiXCR into one record per CDR3 protein. Here the sample spans around 580,000 distinct CDR3 sequences, roughly 50% being singletons. Sequences were obtained from peripheral blood or thyroid tissue (not recorded which). These receptors came from a woman aged 18-29 years with Graves' hyperthyroidism.

The DNA for the CDR3 is TGTGCCAGCAGTTACGGGACAGGGGCTGGGGCCAACGTCCTGACTTTC. Its translation is CASSYGTGAGANVLTF. V gene TRBV6-5 combines with J gene TRBJ2-6; TRBD1 matches 10 bases. CDR1 is MNHEY, CDR2 SVGAGI, per germline. CDR3 length equals 16 residues. The V gene end was trimmed by 2 bases and the J gene end by 2 bases; junction bases not matched to a gene: 0.

About this clonotype itself: At one end the junction does not follow the germline gene, possibly because of a read error. The chain recombines TRBV6-2 or TRBV6-3 with TRBJ1-4; D may be TRBD1 (5 bases). Germline V gives CDR1 MNHEY, CDR2 SVGEGT. CDR3 length equals 14 residues. The CDR3 DNA is TGTGCCAGCAGTTTATCCGGGACGCTTGAAGAACTGTTTTTT. Translation: CASSLSGTLEELFF.

This clonotype was counted at least ten times. The chain has TRBV2 and TRBJ1-5; D might be TRBD1 (6 bases). Germline V gene sequence: CDR1 SNHLY, CDR2 FYNNEI. Trimming removed 7 bases from V and 6 bases from J, with 13 bases in between. The CDR3 sequence is 13 residues long. In DNA form, the CDR3 reads TGTGCCAGCATCTTGATAGGGGGTCAGCCCCAGCATTTT. Amino acids: CASILIGGQPQHF.

The CDR3 here is CSAERRDRESTEAFF. CDR3 bases: TGCAGTGCTGAACGCCGGGACAGGGAGAGCACTGAAGCTTTCTTT. This chain connects TRBV20-1 to TRBJ1-1; 9 bases map to TRBD1. CDR3 length equals 15 residues. V lost 5 bases, J lost 4 bases, and 11 bases stayed unmatched. CDR1 is DFQATT, CDR2 SNEGSKA, per germline (reference sequence).

The V call is TRBV3-1, the J call TRBJ2-7; 9 bases align to TRBD1. Looked up from germline, CDR1 is LGHDT and CDR2 is YNNKEL (reference sequence). The CDR3 sequence is 15 residues long. The junction had 7 bases not matched to a gene; V was cut back by 5 bases and J by 2 bases. CDR3 sequence reads: CASSASGTGTYEQYF. The CDR3 bases are TGTGCCAGCAGCGCGTCCGGGACAGGGACCTACGAGCAGTACTTC.

This clonotype was detected a few times. V usage is TRBV6-5 and J usage is TRBJ1-6; a possible D gene is TRBD1 (6 bases). Germline V gene sequence: CDR1 MNHEY, CDR2 SVGAGI. The CDR3 spans 16 residues. Trimming took off 6 bases at V and 5 bases at J, with 17 bases between the two ends. The CDR3 loop is CASRRGGDFNNSPLHF. DNA of the CDR3: TGTGCCAGCAGGAGAGGGGGGGACTTCAATAATTCACCCCTCCACTTT.

The rearrangement joins TRBV20-1 to TRBJ2-3, with a weak D call TRBD2 (6 bases). The CDR3 has 16 residues. CDR1 is DFQATT, CDR2 SNEGSKA, per germline (reference sequence). V gave up 3 bases and J gave up 1 base, with 17 bases separating them. CDR3 sequence (DNA): TGCAGTGCTAGTGGGTGGGGCGGGACCGGCACAGATACGCAGTATTTT. Its translation: CSASGWGGTGTDTQYF.

There are many counts of this clonotype. This chain connects TRBV6-5 to TRBJ1-3, with D perhaps TRBD1 (5 bases). V was cut by 6 bases and J by 0 bases, with 15 bases left in between. The CDR3 has 16 amino acids. Germline V gives CDR1 MNHEY, CDR2 SVGAGI. CDR3 sequence (DNA): TGTGCCAGCAGCGCATCTGGACACCTCTCTGGAAACACCATATATTTT. This sequence encodes CASSASGHLSGNTIYF.

The rearrangement links TRBV29-1 to TRBJ1-1; 8 bases agree with TRBD1. The CDR3 runs 13 residues. Germline V CDR1 and CDR2: SQVTM, ANQGSEA. Germline trimming cut 7 bases from V and 0 bases from J; bases unmatched to any gene: 4. Written as DNA, the CDR3 is TGCAGCGATCAACAGGGGGTGAACACTGAAGCTTTCTTT. This translates into CSDQQGVNTEAFF.